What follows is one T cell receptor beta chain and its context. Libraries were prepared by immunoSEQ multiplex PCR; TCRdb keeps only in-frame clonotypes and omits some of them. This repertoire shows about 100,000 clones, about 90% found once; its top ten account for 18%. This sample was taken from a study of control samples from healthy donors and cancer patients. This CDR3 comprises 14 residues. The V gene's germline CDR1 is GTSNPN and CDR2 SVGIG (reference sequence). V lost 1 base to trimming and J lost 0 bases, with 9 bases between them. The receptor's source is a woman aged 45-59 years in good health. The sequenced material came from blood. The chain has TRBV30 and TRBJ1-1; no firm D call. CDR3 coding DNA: TGTGCCTGGAGTGGGCAGACAATGAACACTGAAGCTTTCTTT. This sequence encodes CAWSGQTMNTEAFF.